A single sample gave rise to the 30 T cell receptor beta chains below, sequenced in a study of CD8 T cells in Susac syndrome. The authors reverse transcribed about 0.5 to 1 ug RNA with random hexamers. In TCRdb, the immunoSEQ multiplex PCR reads were re-called with MiXCR into one record per CDR3 protein. The sample has 95,000 or so distinct CDR3 sequences; approximately 92% are singletons. Input material: CD8+ T cells from PBMCs. All receptors come from a human donor in good health.

J is TRBJ1-5 and V is TRBV7-9; D is perhaps TRBD1 (5 bases). V lost 10 bases and J 4 bases, leaving 14 bases between the germline ends. The CDR3 has 13 residues. Germline V gives CDR1 SEHNR, CDR2 FQNEAQ (reference sequence). The CDR3 loop reads CAIQEEANQPQHF. CDR3 coding DNA: TGTGCCATACAGGAGGAGGCAAATCAGCCCCAGCATTTT. Full variable domain (outside the CDR3, taken from reference TRBV7-9 and TRBJ1-5): DTGVSQNPRHKITKRGQNVTFRCDPISEHNRLYWYRQTLGQGPEFLTYFQNEAQLEKSRLLSDRFSAERPKGSFSTLEIQRTEQGDSAMYLCAIQEEANQPQHFGDGTRLSIL.

This chain connects TRBV10-2 to TRBJ2-5, with D perhaps matching TRBD2 (5 bases). V lost 3 bases and J 7 bases, leaving 21 bases between the germline ends. CDR1 WSHSY and CDR2 SAAADI come from the germline V gene. The CDR3 spans 16 residues. DNA for the CDR3: TGCGCCAGCAGTGACTTTGGCAGAGGATACCGGGGGACCCAGTACTTC. The encoded protein is CASSDFGRGYRGTQYF.

V is TRBV10-3 and J is TRBJ2-5; 9 positions match TRBD2. With 0 bases clipped from V and 5 bases from J, the junction kept 7 bases outside the gene matches. This CDR3 region has 16 residues. The germline V gene has CDR1 ENHRY and CDR2 SYGVKD. CDR3: CAISESERGAVETQYF. CDR3 coding DNA: TGTGCCATCAGTGAGTCAGAGCGGGGGGCCGTGGAGACCCAGTACTTC.

The genes are TRBV25-1 and TRBJ1-2; no definite D call. From germline, CDR1 is MGHDK and CDR2 SYGVNS. There are 12 residues in the CDR3. V was clipped by 4 bases and J by 8 bases, with 11 bases between them. CDR3 amino acids: CASSGGFGGYTF. In DNA form, the CDR3 reads TGTGCCAGCAGTGGAGGATTTGGAGGCTACACCTTC.

This chain links TRBV13 with TRBJ1-1, with unresolved D. V lost 4 bases, J lost 4 bases, and 16 bases lay in between. This CDR3 contains 15 residues. CDR1 and CDR2 (germline): PRHDT, FYEKMQ (reference sequence). DNA for the CDR3: TGTGCCAGCAGCTCCAGAGGCACCCTCTCCACTGAAGCTTTCTTT. It translates to CASSSRGTLSTEAFF.

This clonotype was observed once. This chain connects TRBV2 to TRBJ2-2; the D is unclear. V was cut by 6 bases and J by 4 bases, with 15 bases left in between. This CDR3 region has 15 residues. Per the germline V gene, CDR1 is SNHLY and CDR2 is FYNNEI. CDR3 residues: CASRDFGFLTGELFF. CDR3 sequence (DNA): TGTGCCAGCAGGGATTTCGGCTTCCTCACCGGGGAGCTGTTTTTT.

This chain connects TRBV11-2 to TRBJ2-3, with a possible D match to TRBD2 (7 bases). The CDR3 sequence is 16 residues long. CDR1 and CDR2 (germline): SGHAT, FQNNGV. With 4 bases removed from V and 2 bases from J, the gap between germline ends came to 16 bases. The CDR3 loop is CASSSPVGGPTDTQYF. The CDR3 coding sequence is TGTGCCAGCAGCTCCCCTGTCGGGGGGCCCACAGATACGCAGTATTTT.

The J gene is TRBJ2-5, the V gene TRBV6-2 or TRBV6-3; no reliable D call. The CDR3 runs 14 residues. V was trimmed by 6 bases and J by 1 base, leaving 12 bases between them. Germline values: CDR1 MNHEY, CDR2 SVGEGT. This chain's CDR3 is CASRSWAFQETQYF. CDR3 nucleotides: TGTGCCAGCAGATCCTGGGCGTTCCAAGAGACCCAGTACTTC.

The chain couples TRBV27 to TRBJ1-2, with 7 nucleotides matching TRBD1. CDR3 length equals 15 residues. Germline CDR1 and CDR2: MNHEY and SMNVEV (reference sequence). The V segment lost 3 bases and the J segment 2 bases; nucleotides outside the gene matches: 6. The CDR3 nucleotides read TGTGCCAGCAGTTTGCAGGGGGACCCAAACTATGGCTACACCTTC. Its protein product is CASSLQGDPNYGYTF.

The chain combines TRBV18 with TRBJ1-1, with TRBD1 as a possible D gene (6 bases). The CDR3 covers 14 residues. Germline V lookup: CDR1 KGHSH, CDR2 LQKENI. With 0 bases removed from V and 4 bases from J, the gap between germline ends came to 9 bases. DNA for the CDR3: TGTGCCAGCTCACCACCAACAGGGAGCACTGAAGCTTTCTTT. Protein: CASSPPTGSTEAFF.

The sample holds one count of this clonotype. This chain joins TRBV12-3 or TRBV12-4 and TRBJ2-5; either TRBD1 or TRBD2 may fit D (5 bases each). Deletions cut 4 bases from V and 5 bases from J, with 14 bases between. This CDR3 is built from 14 residues. In nucleotides, the CDR3 is TGTGCCAGCAGTTCCCTGGTGGGGGATGAGACCCAGTACTTC. This translates into CASSSLVGDETQYF.

The table lists this clonotype with a count of one. The chain combines TRBV11-3 with TRBJ2-5; TRBD2 matches at 10 bases. From germline, CDR1 is SGHNT and CDR2 YENEEA. Trimming removed 11 bases from V and 5 bases from J; junction bases left unmatched: 11. This CDR3 has 14 amino acids. As DNA, the CDR3 is TGTGCCGTTCGCCCCAGCGGGGGGGCGGAGACCCAGTACTTC. Amino acid sequence: CAVRPSGGAETQYF.

This sequence joins TRBV20-1 and TRBJ1-5; unclear D gene. CDR3 size: 11 residues. The germline CDR1 and CDR2 sequences are DFQATT and SNEGSKA (reference sequence). The CDR3 nucleotides are TGCAGCCCGGCCGGAGGTCAGCCCCAGCATTTT. Its translation is CSPAGGQPQHF.

This chain joins TRBV11-2 and TRBJ1-2; a weak D match, TRBD1 (5 bases). Trimming left V 1 base short and J 4 bases short, with 10 bases between. The CDR3 runs 14 residues. Germline V CDR1 and CDR2: SGHAT, FQNNGV. The CDR3 protein is CASSLGGAGYGYTF. In nucleotides, the CDR3 is TGTGCCAGCAGCTTAGGCGGGGCTGGCTATGGCTACACCTTC.

CDR3 bases: TGCAGCGCAGCAGGCAGCGGCTATGGCTACACCTTC. Translation: CSAAGSGYGYTF. This sequence joins TRBV29-1 and TRBJ1-2, with D hard to call. Germline V gives CDR1 SQVTM, CDR2 ANQGSEA. The CDR3 runs to 12 residues. The germline V and J ends were trimmed by 7 bases and 4 bases, with 13 bases remaining between them.

The V call is TRBV6-2 or TRBV6-3, the J call TRBJ1-5; D is undetermined. The CDR3 totals 12 residues. V was cut by 5 bases and J by 9 bases, with 11 bases left in between. Germline-derived CDR1 and CDR2 are MNHEY and SVGEGT. The CDR3 loop reads CASSATVRPQHF. In nucleotides, the CDR3 is TGTGCCAGCAGTGCAACCGTTCGGCCCCAGCATTTT.

The J gene is TRBJ1-5, the V gene TRBV30, with 7 nucleotides matching TRBD1. Germline V gives CDR1 GTSNPN, CDR2 SVGIG (reference sequence). The length of the CDR3 is 14 residues. V shed 0 bases and J 4 bases; nucleotides not matched to a gene: 3. CDR3 protein: CAWSVQGRNQPQHF. CDR3 bases: TGTGCCTGGAGTGTACAGGGGAGGAATCAGCCCCAGCATTTT.

The chain carries TRBV5-6 and TRBJ2-7; D is uncertain. V lost 0 bases, J lost 12 bases, and 10 bases lay in between. Germline-derived CDR1 and CDR2 are SGHDT and YYEEEE. The CDR3 is 11 amino acids. Written as DNA, the CDR3 is TGTGCCAGCAGCTTGGGGGCAGAACCGTACTTC. It is translated as CASSLGAEPYF.

This chain uses TRBV20-1 with TRBJ2-5; D not resolved. CDR1 DFQATT and CDR2 SNEGSKA come from the germline V gene (reference sequence). The CDR3 is made up of 12 amino acids. Trimming pared 3 bases from V and 6 bases from J, leaving 11 bases between. DNA for the CDR3: TGCAGTGCTAGGGAAGGGTTGCAGACCCAGTACTTC. This encodes CSAREGLQTQYF.

On this clonotype itself: The junction differs from germline at one of its ends, possibly a read error. The chain recombines TRBV5-1 with TRBJ2-7, with 9 bases fitting TRBD1. Germline values: CDR1 SGHRS, CDR2 YFSETQ. The CDR3 loop spans 19 amino acids. The CDR3 region is CANSLYPGGPGQGIHEQYF. The CDR3 region has the DNA TGCGCCAACAGCCTATACCCTGGAGGCCCGGGACAGGGAATCCACGAGCAGTACTTC.

The CDR3 region has the DNA TGTGCCAGCAGCTTAGCGACACAAGGCGACTGGGGCACTGAAGCTTTCTTT. This codes for CASSLATQGDWGTEAFF. The rearrangement joins TRBV5-6 to TRBJ1-1, with D unclear. The V end lost 2 bases, the J end lost 4 bases, and 21 bases lay between the germline ends. This CDR3 comprises 17 residues. In germline, CDR1 is SGHDT, CDR2 YYEEEE.

This clonotype was detected once. V gene TRBV7-8 combines with J gene TRBJ2-3, with 9 bases fitting TRBD2. Losses at the gene ends were 5 bases for V and 4 bases for J; bases not matched to a gene: 10. The germline V gene encodes CDR1 SGHVS and CDR2 FQNEAQ. CDR3 length: 16 residues. The CDR3 loop reads CASSPRASGVADTQYF. CDR3 DNA: TGTGCCAGCAGCCCCCGGGCTAGCGGGGTGGCAGATACGCAGTATTTT.

The CDR3 loop is CASSLLGSTEAFF. The CDR3 DNA reads as TGTGCCAGCAGTTTATTAGGGAGCACTGAAGCTTTCTTT. This chain uses TRBV27 with TRBJ1-1, with no clear D. Germline V gene sequence: CDR1 MNHEY, CDR2 SMNVEV (reference sequence). Between the trimmed V and J ends, which lost 1 base and 4 bases, there was a span of 7 bases. There are 13 residues in the CDR3.

The genes are TRBV15 and TRBJ2-3, with TRBD2 identical over 7 bases. Unmatched junction bases numbered 5, after V lost 2 bases and J lost 0 bases. CDR3 length: 16 residues. In germline, CDR1 is LNHNV, CDR2 YYDKDF (reference sequence). The CDR3 region has the DNA TGTGCCACCAGCAGACCCCACGGGGGGAGCACAGATACGCAGTATTTT. Translation gives CATSRPHGGSTDTQYF.

The chain employs TRBV28 and TRBJ2-7; D possibly uses TRBD1 or TRBD2 (6 bases each). CDR1 is MDHEN, CDR2 SYDVKM, per germline. This CDR3 contains 14 residues. V lost 5 bases and J 4 bases, leaving 15 bases between the germline ends. CDR3 coding DNA: TGTGCCAGCAGTCCCCGAGAGGGGGGATACGAGCAGTACTTC. This gives the protein CASSPREGGYEQYF.

The chain links TRBV27 to TRBJ2-1, with D possibly being TRBD1 (5 bases). Germline V gene data show CDR1 as MNHEY and CDR2 as SMNVEV (reference sequence). The CDR3 spans 13 residues. Trimming left V 5 bases short and J 4 bases short, with 9 bases between. As DNA, the CDR3 is TGTGCCAGCAGTGCTTCAGGGTACAATGAGCAGTTCTTC. As protein: CASSASGYNEQFF.

The chain is built from TRBV5-4 and TRBJ2-7; TRBD1 agrees at 7 bases. The CDR3 loop spans 14 amino acids. V was pared by 3 bases and J by 5 bases, with 8 bases of the junction left unmatched. The germline V gene has CDR1 SGHNT and CDR2 YYREEE (reference sequence). The CDR3: CASSYYDRVHEQYF. Here the CDR3 DNA reads TGTGCCAGCAGCTATTACGACAGGGTCCACGAGCAGTACTTC.

CDR3 in amino acids: CASSRDRTFYEQYF. In nucleotides, the CDR3 is TGTGCCAGCAGCCGGGACAGAACCTTCTACGAGCAGTACTTC. The rearrangement uses TRBV12-3 or TRBV12-4 and TRBJ2-7; 7 bases agree with TRBD1. The CDR3 totals 14 residues. V lost 6 bases, J lost 3 bases, and 8 bases stayed unmatched.

V usage is TRBV6-6 and J usage is TRBJ2-7, with a possible D match to TRBD1 (5 bases). Trimming shortened V by 0 bases and J by 4 bases, and 10 bases separated the two germline ends. The germline V gene has CDR1 MNHNY and CDR2 SVGAGI (reference sequence). The CDR3 contains 14 residues. For the CDR3, the DNA is TGTGCCAGCAGTTACTCGTCAGGGTCGTACGAGCAGTACTTC. Amino acids: CASSYSSGSYEQYF.

The chain joins TRBV19 to TRBJ2-1; the D gene could be TRBD1 or TRBD2 (5 bases each). The CDR3 extends over 16 amino acids. Per the germline V gene, CDR1 is LNHDA and CDR2 is SQIVND (reference sequence). Trimming stripped 7 bases from V and 2 bases from J, with 18 bases between. The CDR3 is CASTLLYGAPYNEQFF. The CDR3, as DNA: TGTGCCAGTACCCTCCTATACGGGGCCCCCTACAATGAGCAGTTCTTC.